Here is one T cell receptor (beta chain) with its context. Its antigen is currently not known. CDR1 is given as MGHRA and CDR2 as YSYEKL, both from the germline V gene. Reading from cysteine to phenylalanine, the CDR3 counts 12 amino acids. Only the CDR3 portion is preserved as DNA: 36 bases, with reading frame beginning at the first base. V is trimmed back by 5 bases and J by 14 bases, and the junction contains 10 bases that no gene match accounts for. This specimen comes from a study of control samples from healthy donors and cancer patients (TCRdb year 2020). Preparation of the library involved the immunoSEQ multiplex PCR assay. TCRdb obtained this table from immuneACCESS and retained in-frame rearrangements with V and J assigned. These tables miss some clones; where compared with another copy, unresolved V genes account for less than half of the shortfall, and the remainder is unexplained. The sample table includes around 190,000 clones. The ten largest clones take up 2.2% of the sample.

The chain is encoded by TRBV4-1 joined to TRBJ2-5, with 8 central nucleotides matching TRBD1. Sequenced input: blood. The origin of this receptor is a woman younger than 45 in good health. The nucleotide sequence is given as TGCGCCAGCAGCTCGACAGGGGTGGCCTTCTACTTC. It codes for CASSSTGVAFYF.